Presented here are 10 T cell receptor beta chains from one specimen sequenced in a study of metastatic and nonmetastatic thyroid tumors. Patients underwent thyroid surgery, and none had received any treatment before it. TCRdb re-analyzed the PCR reads through MiXCR. The table lists tens of thousands of clones, under 30% of them singletons. The sample consisted of blood. These receptors came from a male donor with papillary thyroid cancer or a benign thyroid nodule (not recorded which). Some clones in this sample may be carry-over from other donors' samples.

This clone showed up just a few times. CDR3 residues: CASSSSGASYGYTF. In DNA form, the CDR3 reads TGTGCCAGCAGCTCCTCAGGGGCCTCCTATGGCTACACCTTC. The rearrangement uses TRBV7-9 and TRBJ1-2; possible D gene TRBD1, 6 bases. V lost 4 bases to trimming and J lost 4 bases, with 13 bases between them. The germline gives CDR1 SEHNR, CDR2 FQNEAQ (reference sequence). The CDR3 totals 14 residues.

V gene TRBV27 combines with J gene TRBJ2-6; D may match TRBD1 or TRBD2 (5 bases each). Trimming cost V 5 bases and J 2 bases, with 13 bases left between them. CDR1 MNHEY and CDR2 SMNVEV come from the germline V gene (reference sequence). This CDR3 contains 16 residues. DNA of the CDR3: TGTGCCAGCAGTCCAACGGGGCTAGCTGGGGCCAACGTCCTGACTTTC. Protein: CASSPTGLAGANVLTF. The complete variable domain, with remaining parts taken from reference TRBV27 and TRBJ2-6, reads EAQVTQNPRYLITVTGKKLTVTCSQNMNHEYMSWYRQDPGLGLRQIYYSMNVEVTDKGDVPEGYKVSRKEKRNFPLILESPSPNQTSLYFCASSPTGLAGANVLTFGAGSRLTVL.

In regard to this clone: Relative to the germline gene, one junction end is altered; a read error may explain this. The chain has TRBV7-2 and TRBJ2-1, with D perhaps matching TRBD2 (5 bases). The CDR3 consists of 14 residues. The V gene's germline CDR1 is SGHTA and CDR2 FQGNSA. The CDR3, as DNA: TGTGCCAGCAGCCTAGCTGGGACCTACAATGAGCAGTTCTTC. It yields the protein CASSLAGTYNEQFF. Variable domain in full (rest from reference TRBV7-2 and TRBJ2-1): GAGVSQSPSNKVTEKGKDVELRCDPISGHTALYWYRQSLGQGLEFLIYFQGNSAPDKSGLPSDRFSAERTGGSVSTLTIQRTQQEDSAVYLCASSLAGTYNEQFFGPGTRLTVL.

The chain couples TRBV27 to TRBJ2-2; perhaps TRBD1 as D (6 bases). CDR1 and CDR2 from the germline V gene are MNHEY and SMNVEV (reference sequence). The CDR3 is 15 amino acids. Trimming left V 8 bases short and J 0 bases short, with 13 bases between. The CDR3 sequence: CASCIGTPNTGELFF. CDR3 nucleotide sequence: TGTGCCAGCTGTATCGGGACACCGAACACCGGGGAGCTGTTTTTT.

This clone was seen only a few times. The chain recombines TRBV6-5 with TRBJ2-2; a possible D gene is TRBD2 (5 bases). CDR3 length: 15 amino acids. Trimming left V 1 base short and J 5 bases short, with 11 bases between. Germline CDR1 MNHEY, CDR2 SVGAGI. The CDR3 spells CASSYWGVNTGELFF. CDR3 bases: TGTGCCAGCAGTTACTGGGGAGTTAATACCGGGGAGCTGTTTTTT.

This clone was seen at least ten times. The chain's CDR3 is CSAGQPFRNNEQFF. CDR3 nucleotide sequence: TGCAGCGCCGGACAGCCCTTTCGGAACAATGAGCAGTTCTTC. The chain is built from TRBV29-1 and TRBJ2-1; D might be TRBD1 (6 bases). CDR3 length: 14 amino acids. Deletions cut 7 bases from V and 5 bases from J, with 18 bases between. Germline CDR1 and CDR2: SQVTM and ANQGSEA.

The V call is TRBV30, the J call TRBJ1-1; no reliable D call. Per germline, CDR1 GTSNPN and CDR2 SVGIG (reference sequence). The V gene lost 5 bases and the J gene lost 6 bases, with 22 bases spanning the gap. The CDR3 is made up of 15 amino acids. CDR3 sequence: CAWQLGSGVGAEAFF. In DNA, the CDR3 is TGTGCCTGGCAGCTAGGGAGTGGGGTTGGGGCTGAAGCTTTCTTT.

This chain connects TRBV10-3 to TRBJ2-7; TRBD1 matches 7 bases. The CDR3 consists of 14 residues. Per germline, CDR1 ENHRY and CDR2 SYGVKD. V lost 6 bases to trimming and J lost 0 bases; unmatched junction nucleotides: 5. CDR3 DNA: TGTGCCATCAGGCCGACAGGGAGCTCCTACGAGCAGTACTTC. Translating gives CAIRPTGSSYEQYF.

This clone has at least ten counts. The V call is TRBV5-1, the J call TRBJ2-5; the match to TRBD1 covers 7 bases. V dropped 3 bases and J dropped 2; count of bases not matched to a gene: 7. Germline assignment: CDR1 SGHRS and CDR2 YFSETQ. This CDR3 is 15 amino acids long. The DNA for the CDR3 is TGCGCCAGCAGCTCAACACCGGGACAGCAAGAGACCCAGTACTTC. Amino acid sequence: CASSSTPGQQETQYF. Looking up the rest from reference TRBV5-1 and TRBJ2-5 gives the full variable domain: KAGVTQTPRYLIKTRGQQVTLSCSPISGHRSVSWYQQTPGQGLQFLFEYFSETQRNKGNFPGRFSGRQFSNSRSEMNVSTLELGDSALYLCASSSTPGQQETQYFGPGTRLLVL.

This chain connects TRBV5-1 to TRBJ1-6; 7 nucleotides agree with TRBD1. V trimming: 0 bases; J trimming: 14 bases; junction bases outside the gene matches: 14. The CDR3 sequence is 16 residues long. Looked up from germline, CDR1 is SGHRS and CDR2 is YFSETQ. The CDR3 reads CASSLATEGAGSTLHF. CDR3 nucleotides: TGCGCCAGCAGCTTGGCCACTGAGGGGGCAGGATCAACCCTCCACTTT.